This passage covers 30 T cell receptor beta chains from one sample sequenced in a study of blood T cells in healthy people across ages (dated by TCRdb to 2013 to 2016). The library was made by 5' RACE. Reads for this sample came from an Illumina HiSeq 2500. A second about 7 to 11 cycle PCR used a sample-barcoded 5' primer and a J-beta primer mix. The public sequencing data were trimmed at Q25 with fastp and processed into clonotypes with MiXCR by TCRdb, which kept only in-frame beta chains. Records with the same CDR3 protein are collapsed into one entry carrying the most frequent genes and DNA. For this sample the table gives roughly 1.6 million distinct CDR3 sequences, of which almost 35% were detected only once. The ten most abundant clones make up about 11% of the sample. The sequenced sample consisted of blood. These receptors were taken from a woman aged 25 to 39 in good health.

CDR3 protein: CASSLAGTGGLETQYF. CDR3 nucleotides: TGCGCCAGCAGCTTAGCGGGGACAGGGGGATTGGAGACCCAGTACTTC. This sequence joins TRBV5-1 and TRBJ2-5; the match to TRBD1 covers 11 bases. The CDR3 has 16 residues. Per germline, CDR1 SGHRS and CDR2 YFSETQ. Losses at the gene ends were 2 bases for V and 5 bases for J; bases not matched to a gene: 8.

This sequence joins TRBV25-1 and TRBJ2-7; D is undetermined. CDR1 and CDR2 from the germline V gene are MGHDK and SYGVNS. V was trimmed by 5 bases and J by 7 bases, leaving 15 bases between them. CDR3 length: 13 amino acids. CDR3 sequence reads: CASSKSQAREQYF. Here the CDR3 DNA reads TGTGCCAGCAGTAAATCTCAGGCTAGGGAGCAGTACTTC.

The chain couples TRBV3-1 to TRBJ2-3; D perhaps matches TRBD2 (6 bases). Germline CDR1 is LGHDT and CDR2 is YNNKEL (reference sequence). V was trimmed by 1 base and J by 2 bases, leaving 13 bases between them. This CDR3 is built from 16 residues. The CDR3 loop reads CASSQVRAGPTDTQYF. Written as DNA, the CDR3 is TGTGCCAGCAGCCAAGTTCGGGCGGGACCCACAGATACGCAGTATTTT.

This clonotype was seen a few times. The chain combines TRBV5-5 with TRBJ2-3; no reliable D call. V shed 4 bases and J shed 2 bases, with 11 bases lying between them. The CDR3 consists of 14 residues. Germline CDR1 and CDR2: SGHKS and YYEKEE (reference sequence). This CDR3 is CASSESLNTDTQYF. In DNA form, the CDR3 reads TGTGCCAGCAGCGAAAGCCTAAACACAGATACGCAGTATTTT.

This clonotype was observed at least ten times. This rearrangement joins TRBV7-3 to TRBJ2-3; D remains unclear. Germline V gene lookup returns CDR1 SGHTA and CDR2 FQGTGA. The CDR3 covers 13 residues. Trimming took 5 bases from V and 6 from J, leaving 12 bases between them. The CDR3 nucleotides are TGTGCCAGCAGCCCCATATATGGCGATACGCAGTATTTT. It is translated as CASSPIYGDTQYF.

The V gene is TRBV28, the J gene TRBJ2-4; 7 positions match TRBD1. Trimming at V came to 6 bases and at J to 3 bases, leaving 14 bases not matched to a gene. The V gene's germline CDR1 is MDHEN and CDR2 SYDVKM. The CDR3 has 17 residues. DNA of the CDR3: TGTGCCAGCAGGCAGACAGGGTCGGATATTGGCAAAAACATTCAGTACTTC. Translated: CASRQTGSDIGKNIQYF.

This clonotype was recorded a few times. The rearrangement links TRBV27 to TRBJ2-7; maybe TRBD2 (6 bases). The V gene lost 2 bases and the J gene lost 4 bases, with 15 bases spanning the gap. Germline CDR1 MNHEY, CDR2 SMNVEV (reference sequence). The CDR3 consists of 15 residues. This CDR3 is CASSLAGNQGYEQYF. The CDR3 region has the DNA TGTGCCAGCAGTTTAGCGGGAAACCAGGGTTACGAGCAGTACTTC.

The chain carries TRBV7-8 and TRBJ2-7; D uncertain. This CDR3 region has 10 residues. Trimming removed 10 bases at V and 3 bases at J, with 7 bases between. The germline V gene has CDR1 SGHVS and CDR2 FQNEAQ. CDR3 sequence reads: CATRYYEQYF. As DNA, the CDR3 is TGTGCCACCCGCTACTACGAGCAGTACTTC.

The table lists this clonotype with many counts. This chain uses TRBV12-3 or TRBV12-4 with TRBJ2-5; 9 bases match TRBD2. After removal of 3 bases from V and 3 bases from J, the junction contained 5 bases not matched to a gene. This CDR3 has 15 residues. The chain's CDR3 is CASSFRAGGEETQYF. The CDR3 nucleotides read TGTGCCAGCAGTTTCAGAGCGGGGGGAGAAGAGACCCAGTACTTC.

As for this clonotype: At one end, the junction sequence differs from germline, possibly due to a read error. The chain is built from TRBV9 and TRBJ2-3; the D is unclear. CDR3 length: 15 residues. Germline V gene data show CDR1 as SGDLS and CDR2 as YYNGEE. CDR3 bases: TGTGCCTGCAGCGTAGCTACCAAACGCACAGATACGCAGTATTTT. Encoded protein: CACSVATKRTDTQYF.

The CDR3 loop is CASSKDTNYEQYF. The DNA of the CDR3 is TGTGCCAGCAGTAAGGACACGAACTACGAGCAGTACTTC. The chain uses TRBV12-3 or TRBV12-4 and TRBJ2-7, with D possibly TRBD1 on 5 matching bases. The CDR3 consists of 13 residues. The germline V and J ends were trimmed by 5 bases and 3 bases, with 11 bases remaining between them.

V gene TRBV14 combines with J gene TRBJ2-1; D might be TRBD2 (6 bases). CDR3 length equals 17 residues. Germline V gene data show CDR1 as SGHDN and CDR2 as FVKESK. Trimming left V 3 bases short and J 6 bases short, with 21 bases between. The CDR3 loop is CASSHPGLGGGGNEQFF. The DNA for the CDR3 is TGTGCCAGCAGCCATCCGGGACTCGGCGGTGGTGGCAATGAGCAGTTCTTC.

Worth noting for this clonotype: A much larger clone is a single base away; this may be a read error. The genes are TRBV20-1 and TRBJ2-4; D might be TRBD1 (6 bases). With the DNA end fitting TRBJ2-7 better, the J assignment may be wrong. This CDR3 spans 10 amino acids. The germline V gene encodes CDR1 DFQATT and CDR2 SNEGSKA (reference sequence). CDR3 in amino acids: CSTRGNEQYF. DNA of the CDR3: TGCAGTACTAGGGGGAACGAGCAGTACTTC.

This clonotype was seen more than once but under ten times. The V call is TRBV27, the J call TRBJ2-3; 7 bases are shared with TRBD2. V lost 5 bases and J lost 5; bases outside the gene matches: 10. Germline CDR1 reads MNHEY; CDR2 reads SMNVEV (reference sequence). The CDR3 contains 15 residues. The CDR3 region has the DNA TGTGCCAGCAGTGCCGGGGGGTTACCCTTAGATACGCAGTATTTT. Translated: CASSAGGLPLDTQYF.

This chain uses TRBV6-1 with TRBJ2-1; 9 nucleotides line up with TRBD2. Germline V gene lookup returns CDR1 MNHNS and CDR2 SASEGT. There are 14 residues in the CDR3. V dropped 10 bases and J dropped 10; count of bases not matched to a gene: 14. CDR3 residues: CATSSGAYSGEQFF. The CDR3 DNA reads as TGTGCCACCTCTAGCGGGGCATATTCTGGCGAGCAGTTCTTC.

This clonotype was seen a few times. This rearrangement joins TRBV7-9 to TRBJ2-1; D unresolved. Germline CDR1 SEHNR, CDR2 FQNEAQ (reference sequence). The CDR3 sequence is 16 residues long. Deletions cut 0 bases from V and 4 bases from J, with 13 bases between. In nucleotides, the CDR3 is TGTGCCAGCAGCTTAGCAGGGCCAACCCCTTACAATGAGCAGTTCTTC. It is translated as CASSLAGPTPYNEQFF.

The table lists this clonotype with a few counts. The CDR3 sequence is CASSFLSGPQETQYF. Written as DNA, the CDR3 is TGTGCCAGCAGTTTTCTTAGCGGGCCCCAAGAGACCCAGTACTTC. The rearrangement links TRBV12-3 or TRBV12-4 to TRBJ2-5; 7 nucleotides match TRBD2. CDR3 size: 15 residues. V trimming: 3 bases; J trimming: 1 base; junction bases outside the gene matches: 5.

The chain couples TRBV10-3 to TRBJ1-6; 9 nucleotides match TRBD1. Germline CDR1 and CDR2: ENHRY and SYGVKD. The CDR3 length is 15 residues. J lost 5 bases, V lost 6 bases, and 5 bases had no gene match. For the CDR3, the DNA is TGTGCCATCAGCCCGGGACAGGGTCATAATTCACCCCTCCACTTT. This gives the protein CAISPGQGHNSPLHF.

The rearrangement uses TRBV29-1 and TRBJ1-2; D ambiguous. Germline-derived CDR1 and CDR2 are SQVTM and ANQGSEA. There are 11 residues in the CDR3. V was cut by 7 bases and J by 11 bases, with 17 bases left in between. The CDR3 bases are TGCAGCGCCCTCGTTTTGGGTTCGTACACCTTC. It translates to CSALVLGSYTF.

On this clonotype: This could be a read error, since a much larger clone is one nucleotide away. The gene calls are TRBV27 and TRBJ1-2; D not resolved. CDR3 length: 13 residues. Germline CDR1 MNHEY, CDR2 SMNVEV (reference sequence). In DNA form, the CDR3 reads TGTGCCAACAGTTTCGGACCGAACTATGGCTACACCTTC. Protein sequence: CANSFGPNYGYTF.

This clonotype was counted between two and nine times. The chain joins TRBV9 to TRBJ2-3; D gene ambiguous. The CDR3 is 17 amino acids. V lost 2 bases and J 2 bases, leaving 18 bases between the germline ends. Germline loops: CDR1 SGDLS, CDR2 YYNGEE. The CDR3 region is CASSVRSKLFATDTQYF. DNA of the CDR3: TGTGCCAGCAGCGTTAGGAGTAAGCTCTTCGCCACAGATACGCAGTATTTT.

V usage is TRBV20-1 and J usage is TRBJ2-5; D could derive from TRBD1 or TRBD2 (6 bases each). Germline CDR1 DFQATT, CDR2 SNEGSKA (reference sequence). CDR3 length: 16 amino acids. V was trimmed by 5 bases and J by 5 bases, leaving 24 bases between them. CDR3 sequence (DNA): TGCAGTGCTTCCGGAGGGGGGTCGCGTCAAGTGGAGACCCAGTACTTC. Translating gives CSASGGGSRQVETQYF.

This clonotype turned up a few times. The chain carries TRBV4-1 and TRBJ2-7; the D gene is possibly TRBD2 (6 bases). The germline gives CDR1 MGHRA, CDR2 YSYEKL. There are 16 residues in the CDR3. Trimming pared 2 bases from V and 2 bases from J, leaving 16 bases between. CDR3: CASSQLSGPSTYEQYF. CDR3 DNA sequence: TGCGCCAGCAGCCAACTGAGCGGGCCGTCCACCTACGAGCAGTACTTC.

V and J are TRBV7-9 and TRBJ2-5, with D unresolved. CDR3 length equals 15 residues. CDR1 is SEHNR, CDR2 FQNEAQ, per germline (reference sequence). V lost 1 base and J lost 0, with 9 bases in between. The CDR3 coding sequence is TGTGCCAGCAGCTTAGACCGGGTCTACCAAGAGACCCAGTACTTC. Translation: CASSLDRVYQETQYF.

This clonotype was seen repeatedly, ten times or more. The chain combines TRBV7-3 with TRBJ2-6; 7 bases are a match to TRBD1. The V and J ends lost 0 bases and 4 bases, in that order; junction bases with no gene match: 6. The germline CDR1 and CDR2 sequences are SGHTA and FQGTGA. The CDR3 extends over 17 amino acids. The CDR3 is CASSLTKTGRGANVLTF. The DNA of the CDR3 is TGTGCCAGCAGCTTAACCAAGACAGGGCGCGGGGCCAACGTCCTGACTTTC. The full variable domain, its missing parts supplied by reference TRBV7-3 and TRBJ2-6, is GAGVSQTPSNKVTEKGKYVELRCDPISGHTALYWYRQSLGQGPEFLIYFQGTGAADDSGLPNDRFFAVRPEGSVSTLKIQRTERGDSAVYLCASSLTKTGRGANVLTFGAGSRLTVL.

The chain joins TRBV11-2 to TRBJ1-2; tentatively, D is TRBD1 (6 bases). CDR1 is SGHAT, CDR2 FQNNGV, per germline. The CDR3 sequence is 15 residues long. The V end lost 1 base, the J end lost 7 bases, and 16 bases lay between the germline ends. CDR3: CASSLVGQSAAGYTF. Written as DNA, the CDR3 is TGTGCCAGCAGCTTAGTTGGACAGAGTGCGGCTGGCTACACCTTC.

The chain carries TRBV7-9 and TRBJ2-1, with D possibly TRBD1 on 6 matching bases. Germline V gene lookup returns CDR1 SEHNR and CDR2 FQNEAQ (reference sequence). With 5 bases removed from V and 9 bases from J, the gap between germline ends came to 17 bases. The length of the CDR3 is 14 residues. The CDR3 region has the DNA TGTGCCAGCAGCCCGAGGCGGGTGGACAGTGAGCAGTTCTTC. Its protein product is CASSPRRVDSEQFF.

Regarding this clonotype: A much larger clone sits a single nucleotide away, making a read error possible. The chain joins TRBV18 to TRBJ2-1, with 8 bases lining up with TRBD2. Germline V gene sequence: CDR1 KGHSH, CDR2 LQKENI. CDR3 length equals 14 residues. The DNA of the CDR3 is TGTGCCGGCTCACCACCTCCGGGGGGGCCTCCGAAGTTCTTC. Amino acid sequence: CAGSPPPGGPPKFF.

The chain uses TRBV6-1 and TRBJ1-5, with D perhaps TRBD1 (6 bases). Germline loops: CDR1 MNHNS, CDR2 SASEGT. This CDR3 is 15 amino acids long. V lost 5 bases and J lost 6, with 17 bases in between. Here the CDR3 reads CASSQHRDMIQPQHF. Written as DNA, the CDR3 is TGTGCCAGCAGTCAACACAGGGATATGATTCAGCCCCAGCATTTT.

J is TRBJ2-1 and V is TRBV7-2; D is perhaps TRBD2 (5 bases). The CDR3 is 17 amino acids. Per the germline V gene, CDR1 is SGHTA and CDR2 is FQGNSA. Trimming pared 1 base from V and 0 bases from J, leaving 13 bases between. CDR3 loop: CASSLGVAWSSYNEQFF. The CDR3 nucleotides are TGTGCCAGCAGCTTAGGGGTAGCGTGGAGCTCCTACAATGAGCAGTTCTTC.